What follows are 16 T cell receptor beta chains derived from one specimen sequenced in a study of T cell repertoires in cytomegalovirus infection. Each CDR3 protein is one row after TCRdb ran MiXCR on the reads. The repertoire includes about 63,000 distinct CDR3 sequences, 20% of them detected once, and 65% to 75% sits in the top ten. These receptors have no identified antigens. This material consisted of CD8+ T cells from cultured PBMCs, taken from culture after CMV antigen stimulation. The receptors derive from a human donor in good health (CMV status not recorded). Some clones in this sample may be carry-over from other donors' samples.

The rearrangement links TRBV7-2 to TRBJ1-2, with D perhaps TRBD1 (6 bases). This CDR3 has 16 residues. V lost 5 bases and J lost 0, with 16 bases in between. Per germline, CDR1 SGHTA and CDR2 FQGNSA. CDR3 sequence: CASSAEGGPANYGYTF. DNA of the CDR3: TGTGCCAGCAGCGCAGAGGGGGGACCTGCTAACTATGGCTACACCTTC.

This clonotype was observed many times. This chain joins TRBV7-9 and TRBJ1-1; D ambiguous. Trimming took off 1 base at V and 6 bases at J, with 6 bases between the two ends. CDR1 and CDR2 (germline): SEHNR, FQNEAQ (reference sequence). The CDR3 totals 12 residues. CDR3: CASSLVQSEAFF. The DNA for the CDR3 is TGTGCCAGCAGCTTAGTCCAGTCTGAAGCTTTCTTT.

The chain combines TRBV4-1 with TRBJ1-3, with unresolved D. Germline V gene lookup returns CDR1 MGHRA and CDR2 YSYEKL. CDR3 size: 15 residues. The V end lost 0 bases, the J end lost 0 bases, and 6 bases lay between the germline ends. Here the CDR3 DNA reads TGCGCCAGCAGCCAAGATCCAGGCTCTGGAAACACCATATATTTT. Translating it yields CASSQDPGSGNTIYF.

CDR3 in DNA: TGTGCCAGCAGTCCGAGCGGGGGGGCTATGACCCAGTACTTC. Residues: CASSPSGGAMTQYF. The chain recombines TRBV7-2 with TRBJ2-5, with TRBD2 identical over 10 bases. The CDR3 spans 14 residues. Germline V gene data show CDR1 as SGHTA and CDR2 as FQGNSA. With 6 bases clipped from V and 7 bases from J, the junction kept 8 bases outside the gene matches.

V gene TRBV28 combines with J gene TRBJ2-3; 15 bases are shared with TRBD2. Germline V lookup: CDR1 MDHEN, CDR2 SYDVKM. V lost 6 bases and J lost 5; bases outside the gene matches: 6. CDR3 size: 16 residues. As DNA, the CDR3 is TGTGCCAGCAGCCCCGGACTAGCGGGAGGGGTAGATACGCAGTATTTT. It is translated as CASSPGLAGGVDTQYF.

A few counts support this clonotype. The V call is TRBV2, the J call TRBJ1-1; tentatively, D is TRBD1 (5 bases). The CDR3 has 14 amino acids. Germline assignment: CDR1 SNHLY and CDR2 FYNNEI. Between the trimmed V and J ends, which lost 10 bases and 5 bases, there was a span of 20 bases. The CDR3 is CAINRLGGRTEAFF. CDR3 nucleotides: TGTGCCATTAACCGGCTCGGGGGGAGGACTGAAGCTTTCTTT.

This clonotype was counted only a few times. The gene calls are TRBV27 and TRBJ2-7, with D possibly matching TRBD2 (6 bases). V lost 4 bases, J lost 1 base, and 14 bases lay in between. Germline CDR1 and CDR2: MNHEY and SMNVEV (reference sequence). CDR3 size: 15 residues. In DNA, the CDR3 is TGTGCCAGCAGTTCTCTGCTGCGGGGATCCTACGAGCAGTACTTC. It yields the protein CASSSLLRGSYEQYF.

The CDR3 sequence: CASSYSRPAGASNQPQHF. DNA of the CDR3: TGTGCCAGCAGTTACTCTAGGCCGGCGGGGGCTAGCAATCAGCCCCAGCATTTT. The chain has TRBV6-2 or TRBV6-3 and TRBJ1-5; maybe TRBD1 (6 bases). This CDR3 contains 18 residues. Germline CDR1 and CDR2: MNHEY and SVGEGT. The ends were cut back, 0 bases at V and 0 bases at J, with 15 bases in the middle.

This clonotype was observed at least ten times. This chain links TRBV7-2 with TRBJ2-3, with D possibly being TRBD1 (5 bases). V lost 5 bases and J lost 1, with 10 bases in between. Per germline, CDR1 SGHTA and CDR2 FQGNSA. The CDR3 sequence is 14 residues long. The CDR3 DNA reads as TGTGCCAGCAGCCTACGCAGGGGCACAGATACGCAGTATTTT. It translates to CASSLRRGTDTQYF.

This clonotype was detected ten times or more. This chain links TRBV7-2 with TRBJ1-2, with 10 bases aligning to TRBD1. This CDR3 is 14 amino acids long. The J segment lost 5 bases and the V segment lost 5 bases, leaving 5 bases of the junction unmatched. In germline, CDR1 is SGHTA, CDR2 FQGNSA. The CDR3, as DNA: TGTGCCAGCAGCCGGGGACAGGGGAATTATGGCTACACCTTC. Its protein product is CASSRGQGNYGYTF.

The rearrangement links TRBV7-2 to TRBJ1-3, with 9 bases lining up with TRBD1. The CDR3 covers 16 residues. Germline V CDR1 and CDR2: SGHTA, FQGNSA. The V gene end was trimmed by 7 bases and the J gene end by 1 base; junction bases not matched to a gene: 8. The CDR3 protein is CASKDRGHKSGNTIYF. The CDR3 DNA is TGTGCCAGCAAGGACAGGGGCCACAAATCTGGAAACACCATATATTTT.

The chain has TRBV11-2 and TRBJ2-5; D unclear. The V end was cut by 7 bases, the J end by 2 bases, with 17 bases between. The CDR3 runs 15 residues. CDR1 SGHAT and CDR2 FQNNGV come from the germline V gene. The CDR3 here is CASTQMGSGQETQYF. CDR3 sequence (DNA): TGTGCCAGCACCCAGATGGGGTCGGGTCAAGAGACCCAGTACTTC.

This chain uses TRBV7-2 with TRBJ2-2, with D uncertain. There are 17 residues in the CDR3. Looked up from germline, CDR1 is SGHTA and CDR2 is FQGNSA. V lost 5 bases, J lost 0 bases, and 16 bases lay in between. CDR3 amino acids: CASSPGLSDPNTGELFF. The CDR3 region has the DNA TGTGCCAGCAGCCCTGGTTTGTCAGACCCGAACACCGGGGAGCTGTTTTTT.

J is TRBJ1-2 and V is TRBV6-5; D ambiguous. Trimming cost V 2 bases and J 1 base, with 8 bases left between them. This CDR3 contains 14 residues. From germline, CDR1 is MNHEY and CDR2 SVGAGI. DNA for the CDR3: TGTGCCAGCAGTTACGACGGCCATAACTATGGCTACACCTTC. Its translation: CASSYDGHNYGYTF.

Many counts were recorded for this clonotype. The chain carries TRBV27 and TRBJ1-5; D is uncertain. CDR1 is MNHEY and CDR2 is SMNVEV in the germline V gene (reference sequence). The CDR3 runs to 12 residues. Trimming stripped 3 bases from V and 3 bases from J, with 3 bases between. CDR3 sequence reads: CASSFYNQPQHF. For the CDR3, the DNA is TGTGCCAGCAGTTTCTACAATCAGCCCCAGCATTTT.

The chain uses TRBV4-1 and TRBJ2-1; no clear D gene. The germline V gene encodes CDR1 MGHRA and CDR2 YSYEKL. This CDR3 spans 12 amino acids. V was shortened by 2 bases and J by 5 bases, with 4 bases between the two germline ends. The CDR3 spells CASSQHHNEQFF. In DNA, the CDR3 is TGCGCCAGCAGCCAACACCACAATGAGCAGTTCTTC.